This T cell receptor beta chain was sequenced for a study of T cell responses to AZD1222 COVID-19 vaccine. Study as a whole: Doses given second, at about 4 or about 12 weeks, were pooled.

Worth noting for this clone: Its antigen is undetermined.

Trimming shortened V by 2 bases and J by 3 bases, and 14 bases separated the two germline ends. Per the germline V gene, CDR1 is GTSNPN and CDR2 is SVGIG (reference sequence). The CDR3 covers 15 residues. TCRdb keeps only in-frame clones here, not all; method: immunoSEQ multiplex PCR. The sample lists roughly 72,000 clones; around 84% were seen once. Notes on the study in general: The donors showed a predominance of white British ancestry and of females, with possible underestimation of clonal diversity. With dominance at 160-218 and 743-854, vaccine-associated CD4 TCRs spanned spike.

The sequence derives from an adult in good health. The chain couples TRBV30 to TRBJ1-5; unclear D gene. The sample here was peripheral blood, taken on day 0 of AZD1222 vaccination. CDR3 amino acids: CAWSHLMGYNQPQHF. The CDR3 coding sequence is TGTGCCTGGAGTCATCTTATGGGTTACAATCAGCCCCAGCATTTT.